The clone carrying this TCR beta chain was observed a few times. The antigen is unknown. The sample belongs to a study of glioma-infiltrating T cells. The study's findings and limits: CDR3 overlap between tissue and blood was very small. Tissue-blood divergence was below expectation in non-neoplastic patients, above in gliomas.

The germline V and J ends were trimmed by 0 bases and 0 bases, with 7 bases remaining between them. The CDR3 is 14 amino acids. Germline lookup yields CDR1 SGDLS and CDR2 YYNGEE. The iRepertoire nested amplicon-rescue multiplex PCR amplified TCR alpha and beta CDR3s from RNA. Input was roughly 100-450 ng of tissue mRNA or PBMC total RNA. From the multiplex PCR reads, TCRdb called clonotypes with MiXCR, one entry per CDR3 protein. The sample lists about 210,000 distinct CDR3 sequences; around 32% were seen once. The clonotype was recovered from a human donor with low-grade glioma or glioblastoma, undergoing nonglioma brain surgery, or in good health (not recorded which). V gene TRBV9 combines with J gene TRBJ2-7; D call uncertain. Material for sequencing was glioma tissue, nonneoplastic brain tissue, or PBMCs (not recorded which). This chain's CDR3 is CASSVVDNSYEQYF. DNA of the CDR3: TGTGCCAGCAGCGTAGTAGACAACTCCTACGAGCAGTACTTC. Supplemented by reference TRBV9 and TRBJ2-7, the full variable domain reads DSGVTQTPKHLITATGQRVTLRCSPRSGDLSVYWYQQSLDQGLQFLIQYYNGEERAKGNILERFSAQQFPDLHSELNLSSLELGDSALYFCASSVVDNSYEQYFGPGTRLTVT.